This TCR beta chain appears in the sequencing data of a study of CD8+ T cells in alopecia areata. Sorting used CD4, CD8alpha, NKG2D, NKG2ACE and other markers on pooled cutaneous lymph node cells. Extraction of RNA preceded its reverse transcription into cDNA, which served as the sequencing template. Clones were read by immunoSEQ multiplex PCR, and TCRdb kept only the in-frame ones, dropping some. Observed in the sample are 270,000 or so clones, none of them singletons. Looked up from germline, CDR1 is GKSSPN and CDR2 is SITVG. The CDR3 runs to 11 residues. With regard to this clone: Gene names and germline match the mouse. The sequenced fragment ends 4 residues before the CDR3 boundary, so the rest is inferred from the germline J gene.

The V gene is TRBV31, the J gene TRBJ2-5; D is uncertain. Sequenced material: CD4+ T cells sorted from a lymph node. The TCR was taken from a C3H/HeJ mouse with alopecia areata. Strain haplotype at MHC: H2-k. The covered CDR3 bases are TGTGCCTGGGCGAGGGAAGAC. Translation gives CAWARED. The whole CDR3 is CAWAREDTQYF.